This TCR beta chain was obtained from a study of blood T cell repertoires in COVID-19. Study-wide background: Samples taken during acute and convalescent COVID-19 were collected in the United States, Italy and Spain.

Measured with immunoSEQ multiplex PCR; TCRdb has only the in-frame clones, and not every one. Seen here are 65,000 to 90,000 clones, 88% observed once, and the top ten hold 5.1%. Germline V gene data show CDR1 as SGHTA and CDR2 as FQGNSA. The CDR3 totals 15 residues. The V gene end was trimmed by 4 bases and the J gene end by 6 bases; junction bases not matched to a gene: 7. The V and J genes are TRBV7-2 and TRBJ2-4, with 9 positions matching TRBD1. The TCR was taken from a human donor in a cohort sampled during active COVID-19. Material: peripheral blood. The CDR3 sequence is CASSYGTGKGNIQYF. As DNA, the CDR3 is TGTGCCAGCAGCTACGGGACAGGGAAAGGAAACATTCAGTACTTC.